These T cell receptor beta chains were read from a single sample in a study of identifying expanded T cells in peripheral blood. Here immunoSEQ multiplex PCR was the method, and the copy in TCRdb shows in-frame clones only, minus some. The sample lists some 99,000 clones, around 89% seen once, with 7% to 9% in the top ten. Source material: blood. These receptors originate from a person aged 18 to 75 in good health. Both conserved end residues are trimmed from each CDR3. The size of a clone is reported for some rows only, either as once, few or many, or as a class for expanded clones.

size,V,CDR3
.,TRBV5-1,ASSLANQETQY
.,TRBV27,ASRLQGRNEQF
.,TRBV6-6,ATFGSINTGELF
.,TRBV28,ASRRAGTSGYNEQF
.,TRBV25-1,ASSRGGSHEQY
.,TRBV30,AWSPAMVGETQY
.,TRBV9,ASSVAAGISTDTQY
once,TRBV28,ASRWTGGGYT
.,TRBV2,ASSEFRGGTGELF
.,TRBV7-6,ASSLGLADEQF
.,TRBV9,ASSVAMGHVYNEQF
.,TRBV19,ASRTGTGGYNEQF
.,TRBV7-8,ASNKGLAELYEQY
once,TRBV5-1,ASSTGTGVRYEQY
.,TRBV7-8,ASSPGRRSSYEQY
.,TRBV5-1,ASSSLGTEGTETQY
once,TRBV12-2,ASRPLRSAGVLYEQY
once,TRBV28,ASSFSSGQPNQPQH
.,TRBV7-2,ASSLWAGGGITTEAF
.,TRBV30,AWSRTGRLEAF
.,TRBV19,ASSIDLKVETQY
.,TRBV4-2,ASSQVVRDRHEQF
.,TRBV15,ATSRLWGGLAGVGYNEQF
.,TRBV6-1,ASSEVYQETQY
.,TRBV4-1,ASSQTTGGAYGYT
once,TRBV4-2,ASSQGGNTDTQY
.,TRBV11-3,ASSLEGGETQY
.,TRBV6-5,ASSYSQSQETQY
.,TRBV6-6,ASSLVQETQY
.,TRBV11-2,ASSQIYEQY
.,TRBV6-5,ASSYAGVPADTQY
.,TRBV5-1,ASGLGTGFMNTEAF
.,TRBV2,ASRGDSVYGYT
.,TRBV7-2,ASSLAHEQF
.,TRBV27,ASSLSVGSSTDTQY